A selection of T cell receptor beta chains follows, all from one sample in a study of T cell clonotyping in hematopoietic cell transplantation. Only in-frame clones appear in the TCRdb table, and some are missing; sequencing was by immunoSEQ multiplex PCR. Of 50,000 or so clones listed, approximately 78% were seen once; the top ten hold 5% to 6.5%. The sequencing here drew on peripheral blood mononuclear cells, taken before stem cell transplant. All receptors derive from a man aged 55 to 70 with myelodysplastic syndrome. Some clones in this sample may be carry-over from other donors' samples. Both conserved end residues are part of each CDR3. Each record gives: clone size, D gene, CDR3 length, J gene, V gene, CDR3 protein, CDR3 DNA. A D gene is named only where the DNA matches it firmly. Only part of the rows carry a size: once, few, many, or a class if the clone is expanded.

NA | TRBD1 | 15 | TRBJ1-6 | TRBV19 | CASSVGTAGTSPLHF | TGTGCCAGTAGTGTCGGGACAGCGGGCACTTCACCCCTCCACTTT
once | NA | 14 | TRBJ2-3 | TRBV5-1 | CASSRGLPTDTQYF | TGCGCCAGCTCACGGGGACTCCCCACAGATACGCAGTATTTT
NA | NA | 14 | TRBJ1-6 | TRBV6-5 | CASSSSRRDSPLHF | TGTGCCAGCAGTAGTAGCCGCCGCGATTCACCCCTCCACTTT
NA | NA | 14 | TRBJ2-7 | TRBV19 | CASSIDRGTYEQYF | TGTGCCAGTAGTATAGATCGCGGGACCTACGAGCAGTACTTC
NA | TRBD1 | 17 | TRBJ1-2 | TRBV29-1 | CSVDFSGQGLFNYGYTF | TGCAGCGTTGATTTTTCTGGACAGGGCCTATTTAACTATGGCTACACCTTC
NA | NA | 12 | TRBJ1-1 | TRBV19 | CASSRQNTEAFF | TGTGCCAGTAGTCGACAGAACACTGAAGCTTTCTTT
NA | NA | 15 | TRBJ2-2 | TRBV5-1 | CASVPGALDTGELFF | TGCGCCAGCGTGCCGGGGGCGTTGGACACCGGGGAGCTGTTTTTT
NA | NA | 12 | TRBJ1-2 | TRBV28 | CASSLGNYGYTF | TGTGCCAGCAGTTTAGGCAACTATGGCTACACCTTC
NA | TRBD2 | 16 | TRBJ2-1 | TRBV29-1 | CSVGVSGTSLGNEQFF | TGCAGCGTTGGGGTTAGCGGGACTTCGCTAGGGAATGAGCAGTTCTTC
NA | NA | 13 | TRBJ2-7 | TRBV7-7 | CASSDGLDYEQYF | TGTGCTAGCAGCGACGGATTGGACTACGAGCAGTACTTC
NA | TRBD2 | 16 | TRBJ2-3 | TRBV5-6 | CASSFRTSGDSDTQYF | TGTGCCAGCAGCTTCCGGACTAGCGGGGATTCAGATACGCAGTATTTT
NA | NA | 15 | TRBJ2-5 | TRBV15 | CATSRDGQSMETQYF | TGTGCCACCAGCAGAGATGGGCAGTCGATGGAGACCCAGTACTTC
NA | TRBD1 | 15 | TRBJ1-6 | TRBV9 | CASSGGTGNGSPLHF | TGTGCCAGCAGCGGGGGGACAGGGAACGGTTCACCCCTCCACTTT
NA | NA | 14 | TRBJ1-1 | TRBV29-1 | CSGGPRGGGTEAFF | TGCAGCGGCGGCCCTCGGGGAGGGGGGACTGAAGCTTTCTTT
once | NA | 14 | TRBJ1-6 | TRBV7-9 | CASSLDSDNSPLHF | TGTGCCAGCAGCTTAGATTCAGATAATTCACCCCTCCACTTT
NA | NA | 13 | TRBJ1-1 | TRBV6-1 | CASSERVASEAFF | TGTGCCAGCAGTGAAAGAGTAGCATCGGAAGCTTTCTTT
NA | TRBD1 | 17 | TRBJ1-3 | TRBV5-1 | CASSSGTGDKSGNTIYF | TGCGCCAGCAGCTCCGGGACAGGGGATAAGTCTGGAAACACCATATATTTT
NA | NA | 14 | TRBJ2-2 | TRBV19 | CASKPGAGTGELFF | TGTGCCAGTAAACCGGGGGCGGGCACCGGGGAGCTGTTTTTT
NA | TRBD2 | 16 | TRBJ2-6 | TRBV10-3 | CAIQTSGGSGANVLTF | TGTGCCATCCAGACTAGCGGGGGGTCTGGGGCCAACGTCCTGACTTTC
NA | NA | 12 | TRBJ2-7 | TRBV5-1 | CASSLVVGEQYF | TGCGCCAGCAGCTTGGTTGTTGGGGAGCAGTACTTC
NA | NA | 13 | TRBJ2-7 | TRBV28 | CASSFGGSYEQYF | TGTGCCAGCAGTTTTGGGGGCTCCTACGAGCAGTACTTC
NA | NA | 14 | TRBJ2-3 | TRBV6-4 | CASSRGGPTDTQYF | TGTGCCAGCAGCAGAGGGGGTCCCACAGATACGCAGTATTTT
NA | TRBD1 | 15 | TRBJ2-2 | TRBV6-1 | CASRRGTGATGELFF | TGTGCCAGCAGGAGGGGGACAGGGGCCACCGGGGAGCTGTTTTTT
once | NA | 12 | TRBJ1-2 | TRBV30 | CAWRGTPRGYTF | TGTGCCTGGAGAGGGACGCCGCGTGGCTACACCTTC
NA | TRBD2 | 17 | TRBJ2-7 | TRBV4-2 | CASSQTGTSGRSYEQYF | TGTGCCAGCAGCCAAACCGGGACTAGCGGGAGATCCTACGAGCAGTACTTC
NA | NA | 15 | TRBJ2-7 | TRBV28 | CASSLYPPGRYEQYF | TGTGCCAGCAGTTTATACCCCCCAGGGAGGTACGAGCAGTACTTC
NA | TRBD2 | 15 | TRBJ2-7 | TRBV11-2 | CASSFSAGAHYEQYF | TGTGCCAGCAGTTTTTCAGCGGGGGCCCACTACGAGCAGTACTTC
NA | TRBD2 | 15 | TRBJ2-3 | TRBV4-3 | CASSTGTTNTDTQYF | TGCGCCAGCAGTACCGGGACTACCAACACAGATACGCAGTATTTT
once | TRBD1 | 14 | TRBJ1-4 | TRBV5-6 | CASSRQGAGEKLFF | TGTGCCAGCAGTCGACAGGGGGCAGGAGAAAAACTGTTTTTT
NA | NA | 13 | TRBJ1-1 | TRBV5-5 | CASSLARDTEAFF | TGTGCCAGCAGCTTGGCCAGGGACACTGAAGCTTTCTTT
NA | NA | 13 | TRBJ1-1 | TRBV5-1 | CASSFMENTEAFF | TGCGCCAGCAGCTTCATGGAGAACACTGAAGCTTTCTTT
NA | TRBD1 | 16 | TRBJ1-4 | TRBV7-9 | CASSFYQGAESEKLFF | TGTGCCAGCAGCTTTTACCAGGGGGCCGAAAGTGAAAAACTGTTTTTT
NA | TRBD1 | 19 | TRBJ2-3 | TRBV7-8 | CASSYPIQGVGSYTDTQYF | TGTGCCAGCAGCTACCCTATACAGGGGGTGGGGAGTTACACAGATACGCAGTATTTT
once | NA | 15 | TRBJ1-5 | TRBV4-1 | CASSQGDKSNQPQHF | TGCGCCAGCAGCCAAGGGGACAAAAGCAATCAGCCCCAGCATTTT
NA | NA | 13 | TRBJ2-1 | TRBV6-5 | CASSIMGDNEQFF | TGTGCCAGCAGCATAATGGGAGACAATGAGCAGTTCTTC
NA | NA | 15 | TRBJ1-2 | TRBV11-2 | CASSLRRDLFYGYTF | TGTGCCAGCAGCTTAAGGAGGGACCTTTTCTATGGCTACACCTTC
NA | NA | 15 | TRBJ1-4 | TRBV4-1 | CASSQGHGINEKLFF | TGCGCCAGCAGCCAAGGACATGGGATAAATGAAAAACTGTTTTTT
few | NA | 17 | TRBJ1-6 | TRBV7-2 | CASSSYATGTTSSPLHF | TGTGCCAGCAGCTCTTACGCCACAGGGACCACGAGTTCACCCCTCCACTTT
NA | NA | 16 | TRBJ1-1 | TRBV7-6 | CASSPSKGTRGTEAFF | TGTGCCAGCAGCCCTAGCAAGGGGACAAGGGGCACTGAAGCTTTCTTT
once | NA | 14 | TRBJ1-5 | TRBV4-3 | CASSQVGVGQPQHF | TGCGCCAGCAGCCAAGTGGGTGTAGGGCAGCCCCAGCATTTT
NA | NA | 15 | TRBJ2-5 | TRBV28 | CASSLGGAGGETQYF | TGTGCCAGCAGTTTAGGTGGGGCCGGGGGAGAGACCCAGTACTTC
NA | NA | 11 | TRBJ2-7 | TRBV29-1 | CSVDSVYGAWF | TGCAGCGTTGATTCCGTTTATGGAGCTTGGTTC
NA | NA | 15 | TRBJ1-3 | TRBV28 | CASSFTLGAGNTIYF | TGTGCCAGCAGTTTCACCCTAGGGGCTGGAAACACCATATATTTT
NA | TRBD1 | 15 | TRBJ1-1 | TRBV5-1 | CASSLGTGLNTEAFF | TGCGCCAGCAGCTTGGGGACAGGGTTGAACACTGAAGCTTTCTTT
NA | TRBD2 | 15 | TRBJ2-1 | TRBV7-6 | CASSTGLAGGNEQFF | TGTGCCAGCAGCACGGGACTAGCGGGGGGCAATGAGCAGTTCTTC